What follows are 8 T cell receptor beta chains derived from one specimen sequenced in a study of blood T cell repertoires in COVID-19. The method was immunoSEQ multiplex PCR; TCRdb's version includes in-frame clones alone and lacks a portion of them. The table lists 150,000 to 200,000 clones, roughly 84% of them singletons. The sequencing input was PBMCs or T cells enriched from blood (not recorded which). These receptors were taken from a woman in her forties or fifties who had recovered from COVID-19.

The CDR3 spells CASRRDEDRNTIYF. The CDR3, as DNA: TGTGCCAGCAGGCGGGACGAAGACCGAAACACCATATATTTT. The chain uses TRBV6-5 and TRBJ1-3, with D maybe TRBD1 (5 bases). The V end lost 6 bases, the J end lost 5 bases, and 14 bases lay between the germline ends. CDR3 length: 14 amino acids. Germline CDR1 reads MNHEY; CDR2 reads SVGAGI.

The rearrangement links TRBV20-1 to TRBJ1-2; D remains unclear. Germline CDR1 reads DFQATT; CDR2 reads SNEGSKA (reference sequence). V was clipped by 3 bases and J by 8 bases, with 16 bases between them. The length of the CDR3 is 13 residues. CDR3 residues: CSASSRSPGGYTF. The CDR3 DNA reads TGCAGTGCTAGTTCGAGGTCGCCCGGAGGCTACACCTTC.

This clone came up once. The chain employs TRBV9 and TRBJ2-5; 8 nucleotides line up with TRBD2. With 0 bases clipped from V and 5 bases from J, the junction kept 9 bases outside the gene matches. Germline CDR1 is SGDLS and CDR2 is YYNGEE. This CDR3 spans 16 amino acids. The CDR3 loop reads CASSVGTGGPEETQYF. For the CDR3, the DNA is TGTGCCAGCAGCGTAGGGACGGGGGGGCCAGAGGAGACCCAGTACTTC.

J is TRBJ1-4 and V is TRBV21-1. TRBV21-1 is deemed a pseudogene. The CDR3 is made up of 16 amino acids. The CDR3 coding sequence is TGTGCCAGCAGCACGGAGGGTACCCTGACGGACGAAAAACTGTTTTTT. It codes for CASSTEGTLTDEKLFF.

CDR3 coding DNA: TGTGCCAGCACTGCCAGTTATGGCTACACCTTC. Amino acid sequence: CASTASYGYTF. The chain links TRBV28 to TRBJ1-2; D gene unclear. Germline V CDR1 and CDR2: MDHEN, SYDVKM. V gave up 7 bases and J gave up 5 bases, with 8 bases separating them. This CDR3 is built from 11 residues.

This chain joins TRBV5-1 and TRBJ2-5; 8 bases are a match to TRBD1. The CDR3 contains 15 residues. J lost 5 bases, V lost 4 bases, and 10 bases had no gene match. Looked up from germline, CDR1 is SGHRS and CDR2 is YFSETQ. For the CDR3, the DNA is TGCGCCAGCAGCAGGTGGACAGGGAAAGGGGAGACCCAGTACTTC. Amino acid sequence: CASSRWTGKGETQYF.

V is TRBV29-1 and J is TRBJ1-4; unclear D gene. Germline CDR1 SQVTM, CDR2 ANQGSEA. Deletions cut 4 bases from V and 7 bases from J, with 10 bases between. The CDR3 totals 12 residues. The CDR3 loop reads CSVVTEVEKLFF. The CDR3 DNA reads as TGCAGCGTTGTAACTGAGGTTGAAAAACTGTTTTTT.

The rearrangement links TRBV19 to TRBJ2-3; TRBD2 aligns across 8 bases. CDR3 length: 16 amino acids. CDR1 and CDR2 from the germline V gene are LNHDA and SQIVND (reference sequence). V lost 6 bases to trimming and J lost 0 bases; unmatched junction nucleotides: 8. CDR3 sequence: CASSVAAGGSTDTQYF. CDR3 bases: TGTGCCAGTAGCGTCGCGGCGGGAGGAAGCACAGATACGCAGTATTTT. The full variable domain, rest sourced from reference TRBV19 and TRBJ2-3, is DGGITQSPKYLFRKEGQNVTLSCEQNLNHDAMYWYRQDPGQGLRLIYYSQIVNDFQKGDIAEGYSVSREKKESFPLTVTSAQKNPTAFYLCASSVAAGGSTDTQYFGPGTRLTVL.